Sequencing of this TCR beta chain was carried out in a study of CD8 T cells in ankylosing spondylitis. From the 5' RACE reads, TCRdb called clonotypes with MiXCR, one entry per CDR3 protein. This sample has tens of thousands of distinct CDR3 sequences, with around 3% found just once. The V end lost 0 bases, the J end lost 0 bases, and 7 bases lay between the germline ends. Germline V gene data show CDR1 as SGDLS and CDR2 as YYNGEE. The CDR3 totals 16 residues. This clonotype has at least ten counts. This TCR was sampled from a male donor with ankylosing spondylitis or in good health (not recorded which). The sequencing input was blood, either unsorted or a sorted T cell fraction (not recorded which). The chain has TRBV9 and TRBJ2-6; D gene ambiguous. CDR3 sequence (DNA): TGTGCCAGCAGCGTAGCTCTCGGCTCTGGGGCCAACGTCCTGACTTTC. The encoded protein is CASSVALGSGANVLTF.